This TCR beta chain was retrieved from a study of blood T cell repertoires in COVID-19. On the study more broadly: The United States, Italy and Spain were the sources of the acute and convalescent COVID-19 samples. Sample material is recorded as cDNA or gDNA derived from T cells, B-cell-depleted T cells, or PBMCs.

Trimming at V came to 6 bases and at J to 7 bases, leaving 21 bases not matched to a gene. CDR3 length: 20 amino acids. Germline values: CDR1 MNHNY, CDR2 SVGAGI (reference sequence). Per the study methods: Reference gene primers were amplified, and this amplification served to estimate nucleated cell counts. Profiling relied on immunoSEQ multiplex PCR, and the TCRdb table lists in-frame clones only, not all of them. D and trimming were read from the DNA, whereas the V and J calls and clone size are those reported in that table. This table has 150,000 to 200,000 clones, approximately 83% appearing once.

V is TRBV6-6 and J is TRBJ2-2; 12 positions agree with TRBD2. The clonotype comes from a woman older than 75 with active or convalescent COVID-19. Sequencing was done on a sample of peripheral blood. CDR3 sequence (DNA): TGTGCCAGCAGCCAACTACTCCCAGGGCTAGCGGGGGGGTACGGCGGGGAGCTGTTTTTT. It translates to CASSQLLPGLAGGYGGELFF.